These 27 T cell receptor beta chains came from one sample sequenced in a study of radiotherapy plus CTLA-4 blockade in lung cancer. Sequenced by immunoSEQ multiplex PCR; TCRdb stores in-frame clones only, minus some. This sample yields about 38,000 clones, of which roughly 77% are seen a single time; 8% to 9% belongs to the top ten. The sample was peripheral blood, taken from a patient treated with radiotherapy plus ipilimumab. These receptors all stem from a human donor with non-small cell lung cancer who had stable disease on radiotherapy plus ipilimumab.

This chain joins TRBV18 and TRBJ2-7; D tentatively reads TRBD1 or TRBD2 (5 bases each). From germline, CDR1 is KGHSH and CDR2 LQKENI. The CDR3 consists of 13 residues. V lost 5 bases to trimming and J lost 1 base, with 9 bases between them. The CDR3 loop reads CASSGTESYEQYF. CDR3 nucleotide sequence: TGTGCCAGCTCAGGGACGGAATCCTACGAGCAGTACTTC.

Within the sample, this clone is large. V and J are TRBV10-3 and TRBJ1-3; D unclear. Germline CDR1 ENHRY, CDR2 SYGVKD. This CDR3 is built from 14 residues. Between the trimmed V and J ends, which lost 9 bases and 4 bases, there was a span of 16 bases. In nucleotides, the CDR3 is TGTGCCATTGCTCCCGAACGCTCCGGAAACACCATATATTTT. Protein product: CAIAPERSGNTIYF.

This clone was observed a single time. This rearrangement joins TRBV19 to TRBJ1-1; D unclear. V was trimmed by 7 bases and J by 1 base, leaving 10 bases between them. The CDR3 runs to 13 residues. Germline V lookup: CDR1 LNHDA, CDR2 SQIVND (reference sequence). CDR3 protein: CASILSGNTEAFF. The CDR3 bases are TGTGCCAGTATATTGTCGGGGAACACTGAAGCTTTCTTT.

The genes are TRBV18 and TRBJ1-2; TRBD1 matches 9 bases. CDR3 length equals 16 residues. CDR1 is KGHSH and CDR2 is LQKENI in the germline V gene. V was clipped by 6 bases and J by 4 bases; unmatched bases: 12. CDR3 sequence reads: CASSSGQGSLGYGYTF. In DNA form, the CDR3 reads TGTGCCAGCTCTTCTGGACAGGGGAGTCTCGGCTATGGCTACACCTTC.

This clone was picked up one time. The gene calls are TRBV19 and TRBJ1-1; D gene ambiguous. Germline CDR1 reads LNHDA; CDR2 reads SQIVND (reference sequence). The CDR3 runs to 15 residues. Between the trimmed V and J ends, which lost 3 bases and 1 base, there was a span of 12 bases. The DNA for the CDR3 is TGTGCCAGTAGTATCTCTAGGTCTGCGAACACTGAAGCTTTCTTT. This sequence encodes CASSISRSANTEAFF.

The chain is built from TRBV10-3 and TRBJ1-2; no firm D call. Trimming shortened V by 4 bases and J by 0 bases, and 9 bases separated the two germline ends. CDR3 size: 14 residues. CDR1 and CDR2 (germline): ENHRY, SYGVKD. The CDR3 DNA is TGTGCCATCAGTGGCGGTCGTTCTAACTATGGCTACACCTTC. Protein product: CAISGGRSNYGYTF.

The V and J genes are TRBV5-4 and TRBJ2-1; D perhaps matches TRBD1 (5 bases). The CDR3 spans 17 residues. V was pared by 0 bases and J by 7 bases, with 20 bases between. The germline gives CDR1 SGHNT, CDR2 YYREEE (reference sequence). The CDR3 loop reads CASSLALGQGPGNEQFF. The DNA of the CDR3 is TGTGCCAGCAGCTTGGCCTTGGGCCAGGGCCCAGGGAATGAGCAGTTCTTC.

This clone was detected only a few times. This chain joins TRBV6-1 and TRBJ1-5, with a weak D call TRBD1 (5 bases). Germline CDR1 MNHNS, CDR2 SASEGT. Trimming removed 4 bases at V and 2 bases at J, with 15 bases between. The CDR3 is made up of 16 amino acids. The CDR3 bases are TGTGCCAGCAGTGCTCAGGTGCAGGGAGGCAATCAGCCCCAGCATTTT. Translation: CASSAQVQGGNQPQHF.

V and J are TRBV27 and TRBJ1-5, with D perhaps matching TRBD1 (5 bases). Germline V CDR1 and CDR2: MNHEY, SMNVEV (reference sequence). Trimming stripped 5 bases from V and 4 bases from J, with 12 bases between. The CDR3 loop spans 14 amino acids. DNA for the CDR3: TGTGCCAGCAGTGGCGGCAGGGAAAATCAGCCCCAGCATTTT. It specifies CASSGGRENQPQHF.

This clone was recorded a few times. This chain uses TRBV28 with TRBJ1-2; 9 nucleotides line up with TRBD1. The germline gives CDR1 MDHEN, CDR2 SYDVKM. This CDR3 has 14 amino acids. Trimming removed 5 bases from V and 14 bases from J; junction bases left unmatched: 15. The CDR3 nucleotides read TGTGCCAGCAGTCCAGTTTTGGGACAGGGATTAAAGACCTTC. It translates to CASSPVLGQGLKTF.

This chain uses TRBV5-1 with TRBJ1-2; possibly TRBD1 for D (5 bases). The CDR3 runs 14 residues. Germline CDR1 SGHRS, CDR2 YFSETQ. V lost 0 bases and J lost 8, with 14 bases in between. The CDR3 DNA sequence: TGCGCCAGCAGCTTGGATGGCCGCTCAGGGGGCTACACCTTC. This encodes CASSLDGRSGGYTF.

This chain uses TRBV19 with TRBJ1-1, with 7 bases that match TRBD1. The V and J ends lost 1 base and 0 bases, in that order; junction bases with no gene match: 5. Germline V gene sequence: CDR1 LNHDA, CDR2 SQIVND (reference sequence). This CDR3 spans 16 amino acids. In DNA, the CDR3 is TGTGCCAGTAGTATAGGTACGGGACAGATGAACACTGAAGCTTTCTTT. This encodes CASSIGTGQMNTEAFF.

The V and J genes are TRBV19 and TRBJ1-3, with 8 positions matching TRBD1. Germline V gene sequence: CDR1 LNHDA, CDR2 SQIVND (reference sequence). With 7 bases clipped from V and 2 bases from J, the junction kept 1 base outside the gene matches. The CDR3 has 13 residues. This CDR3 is CASTGGAGNTIYF. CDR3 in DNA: TGTGCCAGTACAGGGGGCGCTGGAAACACCATATATTTT. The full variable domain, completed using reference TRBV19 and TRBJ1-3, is DGGITQSPKYLFRKEGQNVTLSCEQNLNHDAMYWYRQDPGQGLRLIYYSQIVNDFQKGDIAEGYSVSREKKESFPLTVTSAQKNPTAFYLCASTGGAGNTIYFGEGSWLTVV.

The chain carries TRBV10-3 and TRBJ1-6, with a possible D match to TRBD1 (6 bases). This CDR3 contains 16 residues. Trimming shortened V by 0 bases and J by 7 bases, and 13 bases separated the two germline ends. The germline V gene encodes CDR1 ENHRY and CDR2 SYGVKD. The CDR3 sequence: CAISESRGTGNSPLHF. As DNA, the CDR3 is TGTGCCATCAGTGAGTCGAGGGGGACGGGGAATTCACCCCTCCACTTT.

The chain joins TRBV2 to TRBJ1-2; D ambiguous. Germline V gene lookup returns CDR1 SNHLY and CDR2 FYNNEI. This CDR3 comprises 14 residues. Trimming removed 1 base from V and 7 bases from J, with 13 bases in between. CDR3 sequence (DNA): TGTGCCAGCAGTGAAGGGGAAAGGCTCGGTGGCTACACCTTC. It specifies CASSEGERLGGYTF.

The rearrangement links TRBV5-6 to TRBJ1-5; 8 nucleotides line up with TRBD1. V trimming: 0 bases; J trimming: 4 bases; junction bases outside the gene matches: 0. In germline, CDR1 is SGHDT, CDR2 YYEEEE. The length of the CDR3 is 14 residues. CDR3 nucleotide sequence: TGTGCCAGCAGCTTGGGGGACAGGAATCAGCCCCAGCATTTT. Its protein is CASSLGDRNQPQHF. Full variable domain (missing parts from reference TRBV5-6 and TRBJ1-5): DAGVTQSPTHLIKTRGQQVTLRCSPKSGHDTVSWYQQALGQGPQFIFQYYEEEERQRGNFPDRFSGHQFPNYSSELNVNALLLGDSALYLCASSLGDRNQPQHFGDGTRLSIL.

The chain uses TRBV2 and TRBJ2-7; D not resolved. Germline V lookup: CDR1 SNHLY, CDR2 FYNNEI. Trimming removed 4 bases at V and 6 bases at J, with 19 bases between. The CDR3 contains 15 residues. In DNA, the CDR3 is TGTGCCAGCAGTGGGGTCCCTCAGAGGTCTGGCGAGCAGTACTTC. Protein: CASSGVPQRSGEQYF.

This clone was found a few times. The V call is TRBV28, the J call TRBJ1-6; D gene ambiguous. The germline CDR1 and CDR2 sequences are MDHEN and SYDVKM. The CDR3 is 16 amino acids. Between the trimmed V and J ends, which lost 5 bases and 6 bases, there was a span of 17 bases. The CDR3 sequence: CASSPRGLLSNSPLHF. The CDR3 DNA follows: TGTGCCAGCAGTCCCCGAGGACTATTATCTAATTCACCCCTCCACTTT. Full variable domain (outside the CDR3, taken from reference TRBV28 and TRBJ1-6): DVKVTQSSRYLVKRTGEKVFLECVQDMDHENMFWYRQDPGLGLRLIYFSYDVKMKEKGDIPEGYSVSREKKERFSLILESASTNQTSMYLCASSPRGLLSNSPLHFGNGTRLTVT.

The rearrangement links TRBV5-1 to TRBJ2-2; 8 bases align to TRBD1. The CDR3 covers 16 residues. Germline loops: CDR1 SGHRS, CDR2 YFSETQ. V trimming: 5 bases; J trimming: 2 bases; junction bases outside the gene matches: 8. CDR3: CASRPAGTGNTGELFF. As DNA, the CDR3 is TGCGCCAGCAGACCAGCCGGGACAGGAAACACCGGGGAGCTGTTTTTT.

CDR3 sequence (DNA): TGTGCCAGCAGTGTGGCAGCCTTTAATGAAAAACTGTTTTTT. It codes for CASSVAAFNEKLFF. The chain links TRBV6-1 to TRBJ1-4; D is uncertain. The CDR3 consists of 14 residues. V lost 4 bases and J lost 4, with 10 bases in between. Germline V gene data show CDR1 as MNHNS and CDR2 as SASEGT.

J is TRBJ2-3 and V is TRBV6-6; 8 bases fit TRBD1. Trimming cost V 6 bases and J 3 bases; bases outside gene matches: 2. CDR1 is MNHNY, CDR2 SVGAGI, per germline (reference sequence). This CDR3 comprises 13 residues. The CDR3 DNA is TGTGCCAGCAGCAGGGGGCCGACAGATACGCAGTATTTT. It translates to CASSRGPTDTQYF.

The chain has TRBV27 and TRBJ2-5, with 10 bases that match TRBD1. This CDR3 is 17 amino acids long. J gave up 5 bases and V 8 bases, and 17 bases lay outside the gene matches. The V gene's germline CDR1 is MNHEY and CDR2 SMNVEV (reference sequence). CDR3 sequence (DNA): TGTGCCAGCCGCTTATGGCAAGACAGGGGGCCTACGGAGACCCAGTACTTC. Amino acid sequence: CASRLWQDRGPTETQYF.

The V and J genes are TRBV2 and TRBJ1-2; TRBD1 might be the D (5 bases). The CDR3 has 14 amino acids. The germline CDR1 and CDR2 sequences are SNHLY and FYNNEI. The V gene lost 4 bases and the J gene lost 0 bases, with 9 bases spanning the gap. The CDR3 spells CASSGGRTNYGYTF. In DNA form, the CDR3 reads TGTGCCAGCAGTGGGGGCAGGACTAACTATGGCTACACCTTC.

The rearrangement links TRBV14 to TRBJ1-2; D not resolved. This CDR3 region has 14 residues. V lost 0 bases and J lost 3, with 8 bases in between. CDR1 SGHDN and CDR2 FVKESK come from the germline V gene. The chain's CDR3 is CASSQEGFHYGYTF. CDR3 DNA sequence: TGTGCCAGCAGCCAAGAAGGGTTCCACTATGGCTACACCTTC.

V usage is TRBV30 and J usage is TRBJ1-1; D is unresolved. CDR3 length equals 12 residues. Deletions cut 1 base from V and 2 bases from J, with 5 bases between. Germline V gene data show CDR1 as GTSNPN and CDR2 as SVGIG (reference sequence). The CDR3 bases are TGTGCCTGGAGTGGGGTAAACACTGAAGCTTTCTTT. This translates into CAWSGVNTEAFF.

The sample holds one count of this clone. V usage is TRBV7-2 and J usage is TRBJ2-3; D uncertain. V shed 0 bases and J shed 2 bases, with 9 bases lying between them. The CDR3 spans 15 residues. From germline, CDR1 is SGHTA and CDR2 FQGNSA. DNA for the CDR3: TGTGCCAGCAGCTTAGCGCTAGTGGACACAGATACGCAGTATTTT. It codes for CASSLALVDTDTQYF.

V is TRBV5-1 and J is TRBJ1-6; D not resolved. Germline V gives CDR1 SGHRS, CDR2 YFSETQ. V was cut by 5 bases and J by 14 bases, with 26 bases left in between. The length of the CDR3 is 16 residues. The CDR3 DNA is TGCGCCAGCAGGATGGGAATGGGAGGCCAACCAGAAGCCCTCCACTTT. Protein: CASRMGMGGQPEALHF.